This note documents a single TCR beta chain sequence. Its antigen is not known. This specimen belongs to a study of shared clonotypes between healthy human individuals. Study results and limitations: The sampled material consisted only of blood, and tissue repertoires are likely to differ. Several donors showed sharing of roughly 5% of naive CD4 clonotypes.

CDR1 and CDR2 from the germline V gene are KGHSH and LQKENI. With V trimmed by 0 bases and J by 4 bases, 5 bases remained unmatched. The CDR3 extends over 15 amino acids. Each of the donors was a healthy adult who was HIV-negative and had not had a recent acute infection or vaccination. This table comes from immunoSEQ multiplex PCR, and its TCRdb copy is limited to in-frame clones, with some not included. This table holds around 940,000 clones, around three quarters found once. Source material: memory CD4+ T cells sorted from blood. Subset in this sample: CD45RA-negative fraction. The TCR comes from a man aged 18 to 35 in good health. This chain links TRBV18 with TRBJ1-1, with 7 bases that match TRBD1. CDR3 region: CASSPPEGAGTEAFF. The DNA for the CDR3 is TGTGCCAGCTCACCACCGGAGGGGGCTGGCACTGAAGCTTTCTTT.